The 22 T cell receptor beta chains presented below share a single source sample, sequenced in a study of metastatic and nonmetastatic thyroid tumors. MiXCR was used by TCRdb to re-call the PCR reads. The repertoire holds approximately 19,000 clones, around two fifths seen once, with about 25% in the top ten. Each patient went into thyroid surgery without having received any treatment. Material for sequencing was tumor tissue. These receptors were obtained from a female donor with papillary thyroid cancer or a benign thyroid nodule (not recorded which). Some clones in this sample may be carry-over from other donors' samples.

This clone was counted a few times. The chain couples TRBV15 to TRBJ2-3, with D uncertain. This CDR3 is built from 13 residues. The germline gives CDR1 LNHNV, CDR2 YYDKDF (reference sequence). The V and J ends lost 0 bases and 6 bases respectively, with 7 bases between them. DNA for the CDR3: TGTGCCACCAGCAGAGACAGAGCGGATACGCAGTATTTT. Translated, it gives CATSRDRADTQYF.

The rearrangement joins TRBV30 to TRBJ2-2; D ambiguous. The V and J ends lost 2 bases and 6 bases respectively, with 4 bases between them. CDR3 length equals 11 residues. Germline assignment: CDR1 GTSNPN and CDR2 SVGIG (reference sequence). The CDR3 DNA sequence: TGTGCCTGGAGTAATTCCGGGGAGCTGTTTTTT. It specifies CAWSNSGELFF.

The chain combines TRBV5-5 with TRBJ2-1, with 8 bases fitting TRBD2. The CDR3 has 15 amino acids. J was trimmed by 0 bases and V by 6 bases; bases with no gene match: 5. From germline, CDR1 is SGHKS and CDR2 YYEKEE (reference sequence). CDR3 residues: CASNPSGSSYNEQFF. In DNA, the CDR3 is TGTGCCAGCAATCCGAGCGGGAGCTCCTACAATGAGCAGTTCTTC.

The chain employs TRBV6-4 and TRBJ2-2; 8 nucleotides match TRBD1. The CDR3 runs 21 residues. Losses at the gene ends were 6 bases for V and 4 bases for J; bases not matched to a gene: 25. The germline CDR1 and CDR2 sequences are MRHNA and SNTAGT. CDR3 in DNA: TGTGCCAGCAGACGGCCCTTCATACCCAGGGGGCGATCGGATGGCACCGGGGAGCTGTTTTTT. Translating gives CASRRPFIPRGRSDGTGELFF.

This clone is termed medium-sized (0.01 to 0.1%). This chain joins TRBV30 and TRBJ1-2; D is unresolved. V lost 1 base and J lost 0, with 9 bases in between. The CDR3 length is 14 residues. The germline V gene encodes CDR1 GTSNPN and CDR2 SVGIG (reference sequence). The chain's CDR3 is CAWSGSPSNYGYTF. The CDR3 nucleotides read TGTGCCTGGAGTGGAAGCCCTTCTAACTATGGCTACACCTTC. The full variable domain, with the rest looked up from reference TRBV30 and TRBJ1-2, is SQTIHQWPATLVQPVGSPLSLECTVEGTSNPNLYWYRQAAGRGLQLLFYSVGIGQISSEVPQNLSASRPQDRQFILSSKKLLLSDSGFYLCAWSGSPSNYGYTFGSGTRLTVV.

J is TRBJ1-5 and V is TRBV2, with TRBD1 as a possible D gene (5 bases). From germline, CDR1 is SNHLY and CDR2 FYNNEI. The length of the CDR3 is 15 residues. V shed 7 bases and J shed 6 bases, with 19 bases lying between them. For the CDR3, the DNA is TGTGCCAGCACGGGGGGGACTTCCGGGGGTCAGCCCCAGCATTTT. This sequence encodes CASTGGTSGGQPQHF.

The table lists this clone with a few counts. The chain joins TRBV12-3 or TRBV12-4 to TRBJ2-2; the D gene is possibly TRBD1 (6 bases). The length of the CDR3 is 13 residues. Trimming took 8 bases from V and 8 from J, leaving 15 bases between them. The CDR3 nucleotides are TGTGCCAGCCAAGTGGGGGCGAGAGGGGAGCTGTTTTTT. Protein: CASQVGARGELFF.

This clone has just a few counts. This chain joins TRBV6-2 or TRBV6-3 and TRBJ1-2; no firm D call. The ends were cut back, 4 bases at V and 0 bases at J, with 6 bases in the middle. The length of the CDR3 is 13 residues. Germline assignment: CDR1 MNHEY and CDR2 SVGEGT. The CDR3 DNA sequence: TGTGCCAGCAGTTCGTTAGCTAACTATGGCTACACCTTC. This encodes CASSSLANYGYTF.

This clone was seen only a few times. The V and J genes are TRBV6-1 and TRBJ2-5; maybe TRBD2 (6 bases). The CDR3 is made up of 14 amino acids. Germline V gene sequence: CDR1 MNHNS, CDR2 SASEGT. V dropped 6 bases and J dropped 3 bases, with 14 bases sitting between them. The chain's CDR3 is CASSEIADKETQYF. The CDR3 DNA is TGTGCCAGCAGCGAGATAGCGGACAAAGAGACCCAGTACTTC.

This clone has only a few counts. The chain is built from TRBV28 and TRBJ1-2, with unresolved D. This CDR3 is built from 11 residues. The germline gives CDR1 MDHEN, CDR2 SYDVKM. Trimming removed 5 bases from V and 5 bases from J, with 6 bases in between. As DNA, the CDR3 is TGTGCCAGCAGTAACCTTTATGGCTACACCTTC. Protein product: CASSNLYGYTF.

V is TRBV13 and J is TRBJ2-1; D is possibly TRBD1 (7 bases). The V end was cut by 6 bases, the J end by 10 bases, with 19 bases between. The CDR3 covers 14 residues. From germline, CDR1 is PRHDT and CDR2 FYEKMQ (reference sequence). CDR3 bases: TGTGCCAGCAGACAGGCGGGGCCCAGGGGGGAGCAGTTCTTC. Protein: CASRQAGPRGEQFF.

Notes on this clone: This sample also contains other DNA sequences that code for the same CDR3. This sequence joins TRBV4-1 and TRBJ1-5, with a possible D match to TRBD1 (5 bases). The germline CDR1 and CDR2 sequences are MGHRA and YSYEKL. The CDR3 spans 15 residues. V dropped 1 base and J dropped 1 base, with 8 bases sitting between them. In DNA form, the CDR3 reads TGCGCCAGCAGCCAAGTCCCAGGGAGCAATCAGCCCCAGCATTTT. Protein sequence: CASSQVPGSNQPQHF.

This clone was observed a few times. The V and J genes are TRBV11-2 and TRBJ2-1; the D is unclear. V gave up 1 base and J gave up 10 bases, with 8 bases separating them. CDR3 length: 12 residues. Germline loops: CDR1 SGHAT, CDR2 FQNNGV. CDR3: CASSLGGDEQFF. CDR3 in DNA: TGTGCCAGCAGCTTAGGAGGCGACGAGCAGTTCTTC.

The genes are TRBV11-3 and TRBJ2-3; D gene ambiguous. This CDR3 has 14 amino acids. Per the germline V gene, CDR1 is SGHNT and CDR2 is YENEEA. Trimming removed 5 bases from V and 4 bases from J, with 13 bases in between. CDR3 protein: CASSDRAAPDTQYF. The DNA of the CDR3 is TGTGCCAGCAGCGATCGGGCAGCTCCAGATACGCAGTATTTT.

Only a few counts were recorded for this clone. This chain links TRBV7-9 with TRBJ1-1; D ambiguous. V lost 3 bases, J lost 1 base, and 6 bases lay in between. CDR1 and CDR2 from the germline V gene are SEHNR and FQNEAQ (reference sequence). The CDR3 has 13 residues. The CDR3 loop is CASSLIGNTEAFF. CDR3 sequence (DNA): TGTGCCAGCAGCTTGATCGGGAACACTGAAGCTTTCTTT.

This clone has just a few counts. This CDR3 is CASSLTTGSYNEQFF. Written as DNA, the CDR3 is TGCGCCAGCAGCTTGACCACGGGCTCCTACAATGAGCAGTTCTTC. The gene calls are TRBV5-1 and TRBJ2-1; D is undetermined. CDR1 and CDR2 from the germline V gene are SGHRS and YFSETQ. The CDR3 sequence is 15 residues long. V gave up 1 base and J gave up 0 bases, with 8 bases separating them. The full variable domain, its missing parts supplied by reference TRBV5-1 and TRBJ2-1, is KAGVTQTPRYLIKTRGQQVTLSCSPISGHRSVSWYQQTPGQGLQFLFEYFSETQRNKGNFPGRFSGRQFSNSRSEMNVSTLELGDSALYLCASSLTTGSYNEQFFGPGTRLTVL.

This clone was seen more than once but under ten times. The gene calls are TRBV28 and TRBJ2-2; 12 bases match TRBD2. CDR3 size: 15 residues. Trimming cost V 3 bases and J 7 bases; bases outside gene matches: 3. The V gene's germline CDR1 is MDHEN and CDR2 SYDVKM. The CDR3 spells CASSFGLAGIGELFF. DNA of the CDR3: TGTGCCAGCAGTTTTGGACTAGCGGGGATCGGGGAGCTGTTTTTT.

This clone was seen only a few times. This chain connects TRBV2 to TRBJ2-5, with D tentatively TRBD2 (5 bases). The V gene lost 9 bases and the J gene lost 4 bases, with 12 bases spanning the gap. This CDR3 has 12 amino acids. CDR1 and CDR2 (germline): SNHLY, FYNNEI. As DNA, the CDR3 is TGTGCCAGTGAGGGTCACCTAGAGACCCAGTACTTC. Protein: CASEGHLETQYF.

The CDR3 DNA reads as TGTGCCAGCATCCCGGACAGATCTGGAAACACCATATATTTT. Translating it yields CASIPDRSGNTIYF. The chain recombines TRBV2 with TRBJ1-3; weak D call: TRBD1 (6 bases). Germline V gives CDR1 SNHLY, CDR2 FYNNEI. The V gene lost 7 bases and the J gene lost 1 base, with 11 bases spanning the gap. The CDR3 covers 14 residues.

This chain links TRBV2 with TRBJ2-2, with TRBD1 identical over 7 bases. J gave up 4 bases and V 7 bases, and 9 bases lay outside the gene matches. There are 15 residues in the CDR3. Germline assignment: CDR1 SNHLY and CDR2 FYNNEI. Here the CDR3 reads CASMIEDRTTGELFF. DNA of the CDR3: TGTGCCAGCATGATAGAGGACAGGACCACCGGGGAGCTGTTTTTT.

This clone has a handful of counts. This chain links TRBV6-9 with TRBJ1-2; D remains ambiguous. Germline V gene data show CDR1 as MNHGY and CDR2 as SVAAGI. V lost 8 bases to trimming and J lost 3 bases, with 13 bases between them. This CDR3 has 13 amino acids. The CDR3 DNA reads TGTGCCAGCGGGCGAGGTGGAGACTATGGCTACACCTTC. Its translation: CASGRGGDYGYTF.

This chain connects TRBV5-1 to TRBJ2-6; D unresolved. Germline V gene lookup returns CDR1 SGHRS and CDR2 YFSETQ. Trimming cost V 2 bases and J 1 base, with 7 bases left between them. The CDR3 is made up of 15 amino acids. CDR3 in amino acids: CASSFSPSGANVLTF. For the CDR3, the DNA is TGCGCCAGCAGCTTTTCACCATCTGGGGCCAACGTCCTGACTTTC.